These 14 T cell receptor beta chains came from one sample sequenced in a study of shared clonotypes between healthy human individuals. The protocol was immunoSEQ multiplex PCR, while the TCRdb copy is restricted to in-frame clones and leaves out a portion. Of about 2 million clones listed, about 94% are singletons. Positive CCR7 selection of CD45RO-negative cells yielded the naive CD8 cells, and terminally differentiated effector memory CD45RA+ cells were excluded. The sequenced sample consisted of naive CD8+ T cells sorted from blood. The receptor source for this set is a man aged 18 to 29 in good health.

The chain employs TRBV6-5 and TRBJ1-6; D may be TRBD1 (6 bases). V lost 5 bases and J 4 bases, leaving 9 bases between the germline ends. The germline V gene encodes CDR1 MNHEY and CDR2 SVGAGI. The CDR3 is 14 amino acids. The chain's CDR3 is CASSQGWYNSPLHF. CDR3 DNA: TGTGCCAGCAGTCAGGGGTGGTATAATTCACCCCTCCACTTT.

Only one count was recorded for this clone. This rearrangement joins TRBV12-5 to TRBJ2-2; TRBD2 aligns across 13 bases. From germline, CDR1 is LGHNT and CDR2 FRNRAP. This CDR3 spans 17 amino acids. Unmatched junction bases numbered 6, after V lost 3 bases and J lost 5 bases. The CDR3 coding sequence is TGTGCTAGTGGTTTAGGGGGACTAGCGGGAAATACCGGGGAGCTGTTTTTT. This sequence encodes CASGLGGLAGNTGELFF.

The V and J genes are TRBV27 and TRBJ1-1; D is unresolved. Between the trimmed V and J ends, which lost 6 bases and 3 bases, there was a span of 17 bases. The CDR3 runs 15 residues. Germline V lookup: CDR1 MNHEY, CDR2 SMNVEV (reference sequence). The CDR3 DNA is TGTGCCAGCAGCTCAGGCCCAACGGGTTACACTGAAGCTTTCTTT. Amino acids: CASSSGPTGYTEAFF.

As regards this clone: Other DNA sequences in this sample translate to the same CDR3. V usage is TRBV5-6 and J usage is TRBJ2-5; the match to TRBD1 covers 8 bases. Unmatched junction bases numbered 2, after V lost 4 bases and J lost 3 bases. The CDR3 totals 13 residues. Germline CDR1 SGHDT, CDR2 YYEEEE. DNA for the CDR3: TGTGCCAGCAGCCTGGACAGGGAAGAGACCCAGTACTTC. It codes for CASSLDREETQYF.

V usage is TRBV23-1 and J usage is TRBJ2-7; D is possibly TRBD2 (6 bases). TRBV23-1 is given ORF status, its function remaining uncertain. The CDR3 sequence is 16 residues long. V lost 3 bases and J 0 bases, leaving 15 bases between the germline ends. Here the CDR3 reads CASSHPGGRFSYEQYF. The CDR3 DNA reads as TGCGCCAGCAGTCACCCCGGAGGGCGATTCTCCTACGAGCAGTACTTC.

This clone has a single count. The V and J genes are TRBV15 and TRBJ2-2; TRBD1 matches at 8 bases. Germline V lookup: CDR1 LNHNV, CDR2 YYDKDF (reference sequence). The CDR3 is made up of 20 amino acids. The J segment lost 6 bases and the V segment lost 3 bases, leaving 21 bases of the junction unmatched. The CDR3: CATSSGGSHQGAITPGELFF. CDR3 in DNA: TGTGCCACCAGCAGCGGGGGCTCACACCAGGGGGCGATTACCCCCGGGGAGCTGTTTTTT.

The chain has TRBV27 and TRBJ2-7, with 15 bases matching TRBD2. Looked up from germline, CDR1 is MNHEY and CDR2 is SMNVEV (reference sequence). The CDR3 has 17 amino acids. Trimming removed 7 bases from V and 4 bases from J; junction bases left unmatched: 11. The CDR3 coding sequence is TGTGCCAGCATCCCTCCGGGACTAGCGGGAGGAGTTTACGAGCAGTACTTC. The encoded protein is CASIPPGLAGGVYEQYF.

This clone was observed a single time. V is TRBV5-6 and J is TRBJ2-7; D perhaps matches TRBD1 (6 bases). The CDR3 runs 12 residues. Trimming cost V 5 bases and J 6 bases, with 12 bases left between them. CDR1 and CDR2 (germline): SGHDT, YYEEEE. In DNA form, the CDR3 reads TGTGCCAGCAGTTCACAGGGTGCCGAGCAGTACTTC. It is translated as CASSSQGAEQYF.

The J gene is TRBJ2-5, the V gene TRBV9, with 7 bases aligning to TRBD2. V lost 4 bases, J lost 1 base, and 10 bases stayed unmatched. Germline V gene data show CDR1 as SGDLS and CDR2 as YYNGEE. This CDR3 region has 16 residues. CDR3 region: CASSTTPGRGQETQYF. CDR3 in DNA: TGTGCCAGCAGCACCACGCCTGGGAGGGGCCAAGAGACCCAGTACTTC.

This rearrangement joins TRBV4-1 to TRBJ2-2, with 9 bases matching TRBD2. CDR3 length: 16 amino acids. The ends lost 1 base at V and 5 bases at J; junction bases unmatched: 5. Germline values: CDR1 MGHRA, CDR2 YSYEKL. The CDR3 region has the DNA TGCGCCAGCAGCCAAGGTCGCGGGGGGGCTACCGGGGAGCTGTTTTTT. Protein product: CASSQGRGGATGELFF.

The rearrangement links TRBV27 to TRBJ2-7, with 7 bases that match TRBD1. The CDR3 contains 13 residues. Trimming cost V 6 bases and J 4 bases; bases outside gene matches: 6. Germline loops: CDR1 MNHEY, CDR2 SMNVEV (reference sequence). Here the CDR3 DNA reads TGTGCCAGCAGGGAGACAGGGCAGTACGAGCAGTACTTC. Encoded protein: CASRETGQYEQYF.

The V and J genes are TRBV30 and TRBJ2-6; D unresolved. V lost 4 bases and J 4 bases, leaving 8 bases between the germline ends. CDR1 is GTSNPN and CDR2 is SVGIG in the germline V gene (reference sequence). This CDR3 comprises 13 residues. CDR3 loop: CAWMESGANVLTF. CDR3 DNA: TGTGCCTGGATGGAATCCGGGGCCAACGTCCTGACTTTC. Together with reference TRBV30 and TRBJ2-6, the CDR3 gives the full variable domain: SQTIHQWPATLVQPVGSPLSLECTVEGTSNPNLYWYRQAAGRGLQLLFYSVGIGQISSEVPQNLSASRPQDRQFILSSKKLLLSDSGFYLCAWMESGANVLTFGAGSRLTVL.

To note about this clone: The sample holds other DNA sequences that translate to the same CDR3. The rearrangement links TRBV19 to TRBJ1-1, with D unclear. The CDR3 length is 14 residues. The ends were cut back, 3 bases at V and 0 bases at J, with 8 bases in the middle. CDR1 is LNHDA and CDR2 is SQIVND in the germline V gene (reference sequence). The CDR3 DNA reads as TGTGCCAGTAGTATCGGCGTAATGAACACTGAAGCTTTCTTT. The encoded protein is CASSIGVMNTEAFF.

This chain connects TRBV7-9 to TRBJ1-2; D is uncertain. Germline CDR1 SEHNR, CDR2 FQNEAQ (reference sequence). The ends were cut back, 1 base at V and 3 bases at J, with 6 bases in the middle. The CDR3 sequence is 13 residues long. CDR3 sequence reads: CASSLDLDYGYTF. CDR3 bases: TGTGCCAGCAGCTTAGACCTGGACTATGGCTACACCTTC.